The TCR beta chain described here comes from a study of cytomegalovirus exposure and HLA in healthy donors. This PCR relied on a set of 60 Vbeta primers and 13 Jbeta primers. Here immunoSEQ multiplex PCR was the method, and the copy in TCRdb shows in-frame clones only, minus some. The sample contains about 130,000 clones, over 65% of which appear only once. The CDR3 totals 13 residues. Trimming left V 5 bases short and J 5 bases short, with 9 bases between. CDR1 and CDR2 from the germline V gene are SGHVS and FNYEAQ. The gene calls are TRBV7-6 and TRBJ2-2; tentatively, D is TRBD2 (5 bases). The sample consisted of PBMCs. This TCR derives from a man between 50 and 59 years old in good health and CMV-seronegative. CDR3 in amino acids: CASSPRGTGELFF. The CDR3 nucleotides are TGTGCCAGCAGCCCCCGGGGTACCGGGGAGCTGTTTTTT.